This entry concerns a single T cell receptor beta chain. This clonotype was seen a few times. Its antigen is unknown. One base away there is no much larger clone; base qualities are not given. Library generation was performed with PCR. DNA from cultured CD4+ T cells was subjected to TCR sequencing with the Oncomine TCR Beta short-read assay at the Johns Hopkins FTIC core. The QIAamp micro DNA kit was used to extract genomic DNA from the cultured CD4+ T cells. Oncomine TCR Beta libraries from cultured CD4+ T cells were pooled with unique dual indexes and sequenced on an Illumina iSeq 100. The paper's data handling went like this. Non-productive sequences were removed, and CDR3s that did not start with C, did not end with F or W, or were shorter than 7 amino acids were discarded. The MANAFEST web application was used to identify antigen-specific clonotypes by comparing peptide-stimulated wells against reference wells and other culture wells. An FDR below 0.05, an odds ratio above 5, and a productive frequency above 0.1% in at least two of three replicate wells were required for clones to be considered positive. A clonotype counted as cross-reactive if it showed significant expansion both in the SARS-CoV-2 spike wells and in at least one common cold coronavirus spike condition. Levenshtein distances (stringdist) and unrooted phylogenetic trees (ape) in R version 3.6.1 were used to assess CDR3 homology. TCRdb trimmed the raw reads at Q25, called clones with MiXCR and kept productive beta chains. Records with the same CDR3 protein are collapsed into one entry carrying the most frequent genes and DNA. TCRdb's processing, not the study's, gives the V and J calls here. The sample records some 4,400 distinct CDR3 sequences, 25% to 35% of which are singletons. The ten most abundant clones make up about a third of the sample.

Taken with the paper, the label for treatment or condition translates to: approximately 9-day PBMC culture with coronavirus spike peptide pools or control peptides (ViraFEST assay). The ViraFEST assay was used in the study, in which antigen-specific T cells were expanded with peptide pools and expanded clonotypes were subsequently identified by TCR sequencing. The convalescent patients' positive SARS-CoV-2 PCR tests were from March to December 2020, which was before the Alpha, Beta and Delta variants emerged in the United States. About 2 million PBMCs per well were cultured in IMDM with approximately 5% human AB serum and roughly 10 IU/ml IL-2, plus 10 ug/ml peptide pools. On days 3 and 7, half of the culture medium was replaced with fresh IL-2-containing medium. CD4+ T cells were isolated after around ten days of culture through negative selection using the EasySep CD4+ T cell isolation kit. Ficoll-Paque Plus gradient centrifugation was used to isolate PBMCs from whole blood, and the isolated PBMCs were then either used fresh or cryopreserved at -140C. Triplicate wells were generally used for each culture condition.

CDR1 and CDR2 are drawn from the germline V gene: MNHNS, SASEGT. The CDR3 covers 14 residues, taking in both the cysteine and the phenylalanine. The CDR3 DNA has 42 bases and is translated from base 1. V and J are trimmed by 7 bases and 5 bases, and the gene matches miss 10 bases of the junction. The source of the sample is a study of vaccination and CD4 T cells after COVID-19 (dated by TCRdb to between 2021 and 2022). Some background on the complete study: SARS-CoV-2 positivity had been established in the convalescent patients by nasal swab PCR, and mild disease was recorded in roughly ten of these patients and severe disease in one. Post-vaccine blood samples were obtained a median of approximately 70 days after the second vaccine dose, with a range of roughly 14 to 241 days. The convalescent cohort included six males and four females, with two Hispanic individuals, seven Caucasians, two Asians and one multiracial person. Control cultures received a CEFX viral epitope pool as the positive control, an HIV-1 Nef peptide pool as the negative control, or no peptide. In around nine COVID-19 convalescent patients and several infection-naive healthy vaccine recipients, the spike-specific CD4+ TCR repertoire before mRNA vaccination was compared with the repertoire after mRNA vaccination. Each participant got two doses of either the Pfizer-BioNTech BNT162b2 vaccine (n=8) or the Moderna mRNA-1273 vaccine (n=2). Post-COVID blood samples from convalescent patients were collected a median of roughly 100 days after diagnosis, with a range of roughly 35 to 180 days. Culture stimuli were overlapping spike peptide pools from SARS-CoV-2 and from the common cold coronaviruses HCoV-NL63, HCoV-OC43 and HCoV-229E. Overall study results and their limits: Only a relatively small number of convalescent patients were included in the study, and early timepoints following natural infection were not analyzed. The median count of SARS-CoV-2-reactive clonotypes went up from under 25 after infection to approximately 40 after vaccination, although the change was not significant. Among convalescent patients, a median around 83% of the SARS-CoV-2-reactive clones seen after vaccination appeared only after vaccination, which suggests priming specific to the vaccine. Of the vaccine-specific clones found in convalescent patients, nearly all (304 of 307) were mono-reactive for SARS-CoV-2 spike instead of being cross-reactive with common cold coronaviruses.

The receptor comes from a human donor who had recovered from COVID-19. The sample was CD4+ T cells from blood, cultured in vitro. The rearranged segments are TRBV6-1 and TRBJ2-5; a stretch of 7 junction bases matches TRBD1. The CDR3 region: CASNPGQMRETQYF. The nucleotides are TGTGCCAGCAATCCGGGACAGATGCGGGAGACCCAGTACTTC.